The present T cell receptor (beta chain) was sequenced within a study of T cells in Graves' hyperthyroidism and ophthalmopathy. Those patients with uncontrolled infection, other autoimmune disease, pregnancy or lactation were excluded. The CDR3 length is 14 residues. Trimming took 3 bases from V and 5 from J, leaving 13 bases between them. In germline, CDR1 is LNHDA, CDR2 SQIVND (reference sequence). General observations from the study: Among clonotypes expanded in thyroid above 0.001, most were also found in blood. Researchers report that a 13 V-J model separated ophthalmopathy from stable hyperthyroidism. Progression to ophthalmopathy was predicted a median of 6.5 months early.

As to this clonotype: The antigen remains unidentified.

Researchers amplified the TCR beta CDR3 regions from RNA transcripts. Researchers ran a first-round RT-PCR on the TCR CDR3 using the HTBI primer set. TCRdb independently ran MiXCR on the multiplex PCR reads; one entry per CDR3 protein. The table shows hundreds of thousands of distinct CDR3 sequences, with roughly 15% occurring only once. The sequenced sample consisted of blood. This clonotype was sampled from a woman in her twenties or thirties with Graves' hyperthyroidism. The gene calls are TRBV19 and TRBJ1-1; D is undetermined. The CDR3 bases are TGTGCCAGTAGTATTTTCGGCGCGGGGACTGAAGCTTTCTTT. It encodes CASSIFGAGTEAFF.